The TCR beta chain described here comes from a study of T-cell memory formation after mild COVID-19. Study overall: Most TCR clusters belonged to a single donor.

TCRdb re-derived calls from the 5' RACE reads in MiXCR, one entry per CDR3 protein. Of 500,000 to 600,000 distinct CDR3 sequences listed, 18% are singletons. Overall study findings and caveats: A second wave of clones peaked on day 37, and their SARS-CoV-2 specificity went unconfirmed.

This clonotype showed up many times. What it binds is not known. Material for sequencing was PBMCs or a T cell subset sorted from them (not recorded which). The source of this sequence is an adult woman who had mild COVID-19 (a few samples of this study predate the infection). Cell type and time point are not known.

The CDR3 loop reads CASSIGQYNEQFF. In nucleotides, the CDR3 is TGTGCCAGTAGTATTGGCCAGTACAATGAGCAGTTCTTC. The chain employs TRBV19 and TRBJ2-1; D remains unclear. This CDR3 contains 13 residues. The ends were cut back, 3 bases at V and 4 bases at J, with 7 bases in the middle. Germline V gene lookup returns CDR1 LNHDA and CDR2 SQIVND (reference sequence).